Shown below are 15 T cell receptor beta chains from a single sample sequenced in a study of CD8 T cells in ankylosing spondylitis. The study, taken as a whole, reports: Apparently characteristic of ankylosing spondylitis blood was a TCR beta motif (eight highly homologous variants).

No antigen has been assigned to these receptors. TCRdb re-derived calls from the 5' RACE reads in MiXCR, one entry per CDR3 protein. The repertoire holds approximately 540,000 distinct CDR3 sequences, with roughly an eighth as singletons. Material: blood, either unsorted or a sorted T cell fraction (not recorded which). The receptors here all came from a male donor with ankylosing spondylitis.

The chain combines TRBV9 with TRBJ2-2, with TRBD1 matching 10 bases. The CDR3 has 15 residues. CDR1 and CDR2 from the germline V gene are SGDLS and YYNGEE. The ends lost 5 bases at V and 3 bases at J; junction bases unmatched: 4. For the CDR3, the DNA is TGTGCCAGCAGATCCGGGACAGGGGACACCGGGGAGCTGTTTTTT. It specifies CASRSGTGDTGELFF.

The chain has TRBV24-1 and TRBJ2-2; D possibly corresponds to TRBD2 (6 bases). Trimming took off 3 bases at V and 5 bases at J, with 12 bases between the two ends. Looked up from germline, CDR1 is KGHDR and CDR2 is SFDVKD. This CDR3 comprises 15 residues. CDR3 in DNA: TGTGCCACCAGTGATCTGGGACGGGAGACCGGGGAGCTGTTTTTT. Protein: CATSDLGRETGELFF.

This clonotype was picked up a small number of times. The gene calls are TRBV7-9 and TRBJ2-2, with TRBD2 matching over 11 bases. Losses at the gene ends were 1 base for V and 7 bases for J; bases not matched to a gene: 2. The CDR3 runs 15 residues. The germline gives CDR1 SEHNR, CDR2 FQNEAQ (reference sequence). For the CDR3, the DNA is TGTGCCAGCAGCTTAGTACTAGCGGGAGTCGGGGAGCTGTTTTTT. Amino acid sequence: CASSLVLAGVGELFF. The full variable domain, rest sourced from reference TRBV7-9 and TRBJ2-2, is DTGVSQNPRHKITKRGQNVTFRCDPISEHNRLYWYRQTLGQGPEFLTYFQNEAQLEKSRLLSDRFSAERPKGSFSTLEIQRTEQGDSAMYLCASSLVLAGVGELFFGEGSRLTVL.

Many counts were recorded for this clonotype. The chain couples TRBV10-3 to TRBJ2-2, with 7 bases aligning to TRBD1. Germline assignment: CDR1 ENHRY and CDR2 SYGVKD. The CDR3 extends over 16 amino acids. The V segment lost 6 bases and the J segment 4 bases; nucleotides outside the gene matches: 11. The CDR3 sequence: CAISPGQSASTGELFF. The CDR3 DNA is TGTGCCATCAGCCCGGGACAGTCCGCGAGCACCGGGGAGCTGTTTTTT.

This clonotype came up a few times. The rearrangement links TRBV7-6 to TRBJ2-3; 8 nucleotides line up with TRBD2. This CDR3 contains 16 residues. CDR1 and CDR2 from the germline V gene are SGHVS and FNYEAQ. The ends lost 5 bases at V and 2 bases at J; junction bases unmatched: 9. The CDR3 DNA follows: TGTGCCAGCAGCCCAGGGAGCGGGAGAATCACAGATACGCAGTATTTT. Residues: CASSPGSGRITDTQYF.

V gene TRBV7-7 combines with J gene TRBJ2-5; 13 bases line up with TRBD2. Germline V lookup: CDR1 SSHAT, CDR2 FNYEAQ (reference sequence). The CDR3 contains 15 residues. J gave up 4 bases and V 7 bases, and 6 bases lay outside the gene matches. The CDR3 here is CASTPGLAGVETQYF. DNA of the CDR3: TGTGCCAGCACCCCAGGACTAGCGGGAGTAGAGACCCAGTACTTC.

The J gene is TRBJ1-2, the V gene TRBV7-2; D gene ambiguous. Trimming shortened V by 0 bases and J by 4 bases, and 12 bases separated the two germline ends. This CDR3 is 15 amino acids long. Germline V lookup: CDR1 SGHTA, CDR2 FQGNSA. The DNA of the CDR3 is TGTGCCAGCAGCTTAGCCTTTTCCTTGGTCTATGGCTACACCTTC. Amino acids: CASSLAFSLVYGYTF.

The CDR3 nucleotides are TGTGCCAGCTCGCCGGACAGGCTGTCTGAAAAACTGTTTTTT. This translates into CASSPDRLSEKLFF. V and J are TRBV18 and TRBJ1-4; 7 nucleotides line up with TRBD1. Per the germline V gene, CDR1 is KGHSH and CDR2 is LQKENI. This CDR3 is 14 amino acids long. The V segment lost 6 bases and the J segment 7 bases; nucleotides outside the gene matches: 8.

Only a few counts were recorded for this clonotype. This rearrangement joins TRBV5-6 to TRBJ2-1; 13 bases align to TRBD2. Germline lookup yields CDR1 SGHDT and CDR2 YYEEEE. The V and J ends lost 4 bases and 10 bases, in that order; junction bases with no gene match: 11. CDR3 length equals 16 residues. The CDR3 bases are TGTGCCAGCAGCGGAGGGACTAGCGGGGTCTATCTAGAGCAGTTCTTC. Protein product: CASSGGTSGVYLEQFF.

The rearrangement joins TRBV3-1 to TRBJ2-5; TRBD1 is a possible D gene (5 bases). The CDR3 totals 15 residues. V shed 5 bases and J shed 2 bases, with 15 bases lying between them. Germline values: CDR1 LGHDT, CDR2 YNNKEL (reference sequence). The CDR3 bases are TGTGCCAGCAGCTCTAAGAAGGGGTTTCAAGAGACCCAGTACTTC. Translated, it gives CASSSKKGFQETQYF.

This clonotype was detected a few times. This rearrangement joins TRBV19 to TRBJ2-3, with D maybe TRBD2 (7 bases). Germline CDR1 reads LNHDA; CDR2 reads SQIVND (reference sequence). V lost 1 base and J lost 4, with 12 bases in between. This CDR3 spans 15 amino acids. This CDR3 reads CASSIGGGGADTQYF. In DNA form, the CDR3 reads TGTGCCAGTAGTATAGGAGGGGGGGGAGCAGATACGCAGTATTTT.

This clonotype was seen a handful of times. This chain connects TRBV25-1 to TRBJ1-6, with D possibly being TRBD1 (6 bases). Trimming shortened V by 6 bases and J by 7 bases, and 7 bases separated the two germline ends. Germline CDR1 MGHDK, CDR2 SYGVNS. The CDR3 contains 12 residues. The CDR3 loop is CASRGQNSPLHF. The CDR3 nucleotides read TGTGCCAGCAGAGGACAGAATTCACCCCTCCACTTT.

The rearrangement links TRBV30 to TRBJ1-3, with 7 bases aligning to TRBD1. The CDR3 has 15 residues. CDR1 and CDR2 (germline): GTSNPN, SVGIG (reference sequence). Trimming at V came to 2 bases and at J to 5 bases, leaving 9 bases not matched to a gene. The CDR3 DNA is TGTGCCTGGAGTAGGACAGGCGGGTATAGAAACACCATATATTTT. This codes for CAWSRTGGYRNTIYF.

This clonotype was seen many times. The chain is built from TRBV12-3 or TRBV12-4 and TRBJ2-5; 9 positions match TRBD2. Germline trimming cut 6 bases from V and 2 bases from J; bases unmatched to any gene: 10. The CDR3 consists of 16 residues. CDR3 sequence: CASRSGLAGEQETQYF. DNA for the CDR3: TGTGCCAGCAGATCAGGGTTAGCGGGGGAACAAGAGACCCAGTACTTC.

This clonotype was picked up a small number of times. The chain links TRBV12-3 or TRBV12-4 to TRBJ1-5; D gene uncertain. Trimming pared 1 base from V and 0 bases from J, leaving 13 bases between. The length of the CDR3 is 17 residues. CDR3 loop: CASSLVRSHYSNQPQHF. In DNA form, the CDR3 reads TGTGCCAGCAGTTTAGTGCGGTCACACTATAGCAATCAGCCCCAGCATTTT.